Presented here are 8 T cell receptor beta chains from one specimen sequenced in a study of blood T cells in healthy people across ages. Next came a second PCR, run for about 7 to 12 cycles, which used a sample-barcoded 5' primer along with a J-beta primer mix. TCRdb re-called the 5' RACE reads with MiXCR, one entry per CDR3 protein. Among hundreds of thousands of distinct CDR3 sequences listed, approximately 30% were seen once. The specimen sequenced was blood. These receptor sequences come from an elderly woman in good health.

This clonotype has a handful of counts. This chain links TRBV12-3 or TRBV12-4 with TRBJ1-4, with D possibly matching TRBD1 (5 bases). This CDR3 contains 13 residues. Trimming took off 3 bases at V and 5 bases at J, with 7 bases between the two ends. For the CDR3, the DNA is TGTGCCAGCAGTTTTCGACAGAATGAAAAACTGTTTTTT. It is translated as CASSFRQNEKLFF.

V and J are TRBV20-1 and TRBJ2-1; 7 positions agree with TRBD1. CDR3 length: 14 residues. Germline trimming cut 0 bases from V and 4 bases from J; bases unmatched to any gene: 3. Germline lookup yields CDR1 DFQATT and CDR2 SNEGSKA (reference sequence). Here the CDR3 reads CSARDRGTYNEQFF. The CDR3 coding sequence is TGCAGTGCTAGAGACAGGGGGACGTACAATGAGCAGTTCTTC.

This clonotype was counted ten times or more. V usage is TRBV7-6 and J usage is TRBJ2-3; 9 bases fit TRBD1. The CDR3 covers 16 residues. V lost 5 bases and J lost 3; bases outside the gene matches: 9. Per the germline V gene, CDR1 is SGHVS and CDR2 is FNYEAQ. Here the CDR3 reads CASSIRGQGPTDTQYF. As DNA, the CDR3 is TGTGCCAGCAGCATAAGGGGACAGGGCCCAACAGATACGCAGTATTTT.

For this clonotype: With a much larger clone just one base away, this may be a read error. The rearrangement joins TRBV5-1 to TRBJ2-7; weak D call: TRBD1 (5 bases). The V end was cut by 0 bases, the J end by 7 bases, with 17 bases between. This CDR3 has 15 amino acids. Per germline, CDR1 SGHRS and CDR2 YFSETQ. As DNA, the CDR3 is TGCGCCAGCAGCTTGGCGGCGACAGTTGTAAATGAGCAGTACTTC. It is translated as CASSLAATVVNEQYF.

This clonotype was seen at least ten times. V gene TRBV4-2 combines with J gene TRBJ2-1; D remains unclear. The CDR3 extends over 14 amino acids. Trimming removed 4 bases from V and 7 bases from J, with 14 bases in between. Germline values: CDR1 LGHNA, CDR2 YNFKEQ. The CDR3 DNA sequence: TGTGCCAGCAGCCCCGGCTCCCGAGGAAATGAGCAGTTCTTC. The encoded protein is CASSPGSRGNEQFF.

CDR3 sequence (DNA): TGTGCCACCAGTGATCCTGGGGGAGCGGGAGGGAATGAGCAGTTCTTC. Amino acids: CATSDPGGAGGNEQFF. The rearrangement joins TRBV24-1 to TRBJ2-1; 10 bases map to TRBD2. This CDR3 has 16 amino acids. Germline CDR1 KGHDR, CDR2 SFDVKD. Trimming at V came to 3 bases and at J to 7 bases, leaving 8 bases not matched to a gene.

This clonotype was found many times. The CDR3 DNA reads as TGCGCCAGCAGCTTAAGGGCCGGGGTCGGGGCAGCCACAGATACGCAGTATTTT. The encoded protein is CASSLRAGVGAATDTQYF. The chain couples TRBV5-1 to TRBJ2-3; D possibly uses TRBD1 or TRBD2 (5 bases each). Germline assignment: CDR1 SGHRS and CDR2 YFSETQ. The ends were cut back, 2 bases at V and 2 bases at J, with 21 bases in the middle. The CDR3 runs to 18 residues.

The chain uses TRBV29-1 and TRBJ2-7; TRBD2 matches at 7 bases. This CDR3 is 14 amino acids long. Per germline, CDR1 SQVTM and CDR2 ANQGSEA. The J segment lost 2 bases and the V segment lost 8 bases, leaving 12 bases of the junction unmatched. In DNA, the CDR3 is TGCAGCTGCGGCCCAGCGGGGCCGACCTACGAGCAGTACTTC. Translated: CSCGPAGPTYEQYF.